Sequencing of this TCR beta chain was carried out in a study of blood T cell repertoires in COVID-19. In the study overall: From T cells, B-cell-depleted T cells, or PBMCs came the material, which was cDNA or gDNA.

Clones were read by immunoSEQ multiplex PCR, and TCRdb kept only the in-frame ones, dropping some. The repertoire consists of some 150,000 clones, with 60% to 80% occurring once and the leading ten covering under 3%. Those enrolled, adults aged roughly 18 to 95 years, came from about 24 US areas. Grouping used clinical history reported by participants in a survey and questionnaire. The CDR3 has 13 residues. The germline V and J ends were trimmed by 6 bases and 0 bases, with 8 bases remaining between them. From germline, CDR1 is SGHTA and CDR2 FQGTGA. The chain employs TRBV7-3 and TRBJ1-1; no clear D. Sequenced: PBMCs or T cells enriched from blood (not recorded which). This clonotype was sampled from a woman in her fifties or sixties who had recovered from COVID-19. DNA of the CDR3: TGTGCCAGCAGAACAGACATGAACACTGAAGCTTTCTTT. Protein: CASRTDMNTEAFF.